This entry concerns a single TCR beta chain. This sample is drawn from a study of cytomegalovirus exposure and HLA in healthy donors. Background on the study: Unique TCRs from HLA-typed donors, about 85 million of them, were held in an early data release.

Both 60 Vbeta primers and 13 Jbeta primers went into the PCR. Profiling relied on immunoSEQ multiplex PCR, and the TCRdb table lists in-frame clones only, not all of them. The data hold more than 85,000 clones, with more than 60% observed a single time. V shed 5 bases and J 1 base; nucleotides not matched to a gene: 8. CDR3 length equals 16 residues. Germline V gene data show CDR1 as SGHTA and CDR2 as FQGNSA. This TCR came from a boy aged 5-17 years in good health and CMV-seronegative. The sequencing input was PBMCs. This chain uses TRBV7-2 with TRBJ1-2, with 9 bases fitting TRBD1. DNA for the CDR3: TGTGCCAGCAGCACCTCCGGGACAGGGTTTAACTATGGCTACACCTTC. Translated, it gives CASSTSGTGFNYGYTF. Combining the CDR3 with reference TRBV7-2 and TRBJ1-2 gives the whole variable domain GAGVSQSPSNKVTEKGKDVELRCDPISGHTALYWYRQSLGQGLEFLIYFQGNSAPDKSGLPSDRFSAERTGGSVSTLTIQRTQQEDSAVYLCASSTSGTGFNYGYTFGSGTRLTVV.